Presented here are 12 T cell receptor beta chains from one specimen sequenced in a study of T cell responses to AZD1222 COVID-19 vaccine. Assay used: immunoSEQ multiplex PCR; TCRdb lists only in-frame clones, some missing. The sample includes 100,000 to 150,000 clones, more than 85% of them seen just once. Source: peripheral blood, taken on day 0 of MenACWY control vaccination. The receptors shown here come from an adult in good health.

This rearrangement joins TRBV10-2 to TRBJ1-1; TRBD1 matches 7 bases. The J segment lost 0 bases and the V segment lost 2 bases, leaving 6 bases of the junction unmatched. The CDR3 sequence is 16 residues long. Germline lookup yields CDR1 WSHSY and CDR2 SAAADI. Here the CDR3 reads CASSEPGQTMNTEAFF. Written as DNA, the CDR3 is TGCGCCAGCAGTGAGCCGGGACAGACTATGAACACTGAAGCTTTCTTT.

The CDR3 DNA follows: TGCAGCGCCGGGACTAGCGGAATTTACAATGAGCAGTTCTTC. It translates to CSAGTSGIYNEQFF. V usage is TRBV29-1 and J usage is TRBJ2-1; TRBD2 matches 11 bases. This CDR3 has 14 amino acids. V was clipped by 7 bases and J by 4 bases; unmatched bases: 6. In germline, CDR1 is SQVTM, CDR2 ANQGSEA.

CDR3 sequence reads: CASSQVATGNQPQHF. The CDR3 bases are TGTGCCAGCAGCCAAGTTGCTACAGGCAATCAGCCCCAGCATTTT. The V and J genes are TRBV4-2 and TRBJ1-5; D is unclear. This CDR3 contains 15 residues. In germline, CDR1 is LGHNA, CDR2 YNFKEQ. The V end lost 1 base, the J end lost 2 bases, and 9 bases lay between the germline ends.

This clone was picked up a small number of times. The chain combines TRBV5-6 with TRBJ2-1, with D possibly TRBD2 on 6 matching bases. In germline, CDR1 is SGHDT, CDR2 YYEEEE. V shed 7 bases and J shed 1 base, with 15 bases lying between them. The CDR3 contains 15 residues. The CDR3 sequence: CASALFGGSYNEQFF. The DNA for the CDR3 is TGTGCCAGCGCTCTATTCGGGGGATCCTACAATGAGCAGTTCTTC.

The rearrangement uses TRBV3-1 (or the pseudogene TRBV3-2) and TRBJ2-3; D possibly corresponds to TRBD1 (5 bases). The germline V and J ends were trimmed by 3 bases and 4 bases, with 14 bases remaining between them. The length of the CDR3 is 15 residues. Germline lookup yields CDR1 LGHDT and CDR2 YNNKEL (reference sequence). The CDR3 reads CASSHDSLSSDTQYF. CDR3 in DNA: TGTGCCAGCAGCCATGACAGCCTGTCATCAGATACGCAGTATTTT.

This clone turned up a few times. The genes are TRBV9 and TRBJ2-1; 9 bases line up with TRBD1. CDR1 SGDLS and CDR2 YYNGEE come from the germline V gene. Losses at the gene ends were 3 bases for V and 12 bases for J; bases not matched to a gene: 16. CDR3 length: 16 amino acids. CDR3 nucleotides: TGTGCCAGCAGCGCAATCGCAGTAGCGACAGGGGGTGTGCAGTTCTTC. It codes for CASSAIAVATGGVQFF.

The chain combines TRBV7-9 with TRBJ2-1; D remains unclear. Germline V gives CDR1 SEHNR, CDR2 FQNEAQ (reference sequence). The V and J ends lost 3 bases and 0 bases respectively, with 12 bases between them. The CDR3 has 16 amino acids. The CDR3 loop reads CASSLSFGVSYNEQFF. In nucleotides, the CDR3 is TGTGCCAGCAGCTTGTCGTTTGGAGTCTCCTACAATGAGCAGTTCTTC.

The chain combines TRBV9 with TRBJ1-6; no clear D gene. This CDR3 is 13 amino acids long. Germline V gene lookup returns CDR1 SGDLS and CDR2 YYNGEE. With 3 bases removed from V and 7 bases from J, the gap between germline ends came to 8 bases. CDR3 DNA sequence: TGTGCCAGCAGCGCGAGTTTAAATTCACCCCTCCACTTT. Its protein product is CASSASLNSPLHF.

The chain links TRBV2 to TRBJ1-5; D is ambiguous. Per germline, CDR1 SNHLY and CDR2 FYNNEI. The CDR3 covers 13 residues. The ends were cut back, 4 bases at V and 2 bases at J, with 6 bases in the middle. In DNA, the CDR3 is TGTGCCAGCAGTGGTGAGGGCAATCAGCCCCAGCATTTT. Translated: CASSGEGNQPQHF. Complete variable domain (other parts from reference TRBV2 and TRBJ1-5): EPEVTQTPSHQVTQMGQEVILRCVPISNHLYFYWYRQILGQKVEFLVSFYNNEISEKSEIFDDQFSVERPDGSNFTLKIRSTKLEDSAMYFCASSGEGNQPQHFGDGTRLSIL.

J is TRBJ1-1 and V is TRBV6-5; D not resolved. V lost 6 bases and J lost 5, with 4 bases in between. Germline V lookup: CDR1 MNHEY, CDR2 SVGAGI. The CDR3 loop spans 10 amino acids. The CDR3 DNA is TGTGCCAGCAGGGGTACTGAAGCTTTCTTT. Translating it yields CASRGTEAFF.

This clone was recorded a few times. The gene calls are TRBV7-2 and TRBJ2-5; maybe TRBD2 (7 bases). CDR3 length equals 14 residues. Between the trimmed V and J ends, which lost 5 bases and 4 bases, there was a span of 14 bases. Germline V gives CDR1 SGHTA, CDR2 FQGNSA. The CDR3 bases are TGTGCCAGCAGCCGGGGGGCCTCTTTAGAGACCCAGTACTTC. Translating gives CASSRGASLETQYF.

The rearrangement uses TRBV28 and TRBJ2-5, with D unresolved. From germline, CDR1 is MDHEN and CDR2 SYDVKM. Trimming removed 5 bases from V and 7 bases from J, with 11 bases in between. CDR3 length: 12 residues. The CDR3 coding sequence is TGTGCCAGCAGTCTCCCAGTCGGGACCCAGTACTTC. Amino acids: CASSLPVGTQYF. The whole variable domain, filled in from reference TRBV28 and TRBJ2-5, reads DVKVTQSSRYLVKRTGEKVFLECVQDMDHENMFWYRQDPGLGLRLIYFSYDVKMKEKGDIPEGYSVSREKKERFSLILESASTNQTSMYLCASSLPVGTQYFGPGTRLLVL.